This TCR beta chain was captured in a study of glioma-infiltrating T cells after dendritic cell vaccination (dated by TCRdb to 2016 to 2017). Concerning the study at large: Of the roughly 15 glioblastoma patients in the cohort, all drawn from Phase I and II dendritic cell vaccination trials, 9 were newly diagnosed and 6 had recurrent disease. Between the early 2000s and the early 2010s, patients were given autologous tumor lysate-pulsed dendritic cell vaccination. To make the vaccine, monocyte-derived dendritic cells were cultured for seven to eight days with IL-4 and GM-CSF and then pulsed overnight with autologous tumor lysate. Patients received three intradermal dendritic cell vaccine injections at biweekly intervals in the arm below the axilla. In glioblastoma patients vaccinated with dendritic cells, deep sequencing of TCR beta CDR3 regions served to measure tumor-infiltrating lymphocyte content and to compare repertoires between tumor and blood. Survival after dendritic cell vaccination was correlated with TCR sequencing metrics such as TIL content and the overlap between tumor and blood repertoires. Results the study describes overall, beyond this receptor: The three-group TCR overlap response model was characterized as speculative, and prospective validation of the model was stated to be required. The cohort was small and heterogeneous, and full blood and tumor sets were available for few patients, with initial-recurrent tumor pairs available for even fewer patients. Higher estimated pretreatment TIL content predicted longer time to progression and overall survival after dendritic cell vaccination. No direct relationship between TCR clonality and survival was found, suggesting that a diverse polyclonal response may matter.

TCRB CDR3 regions were amplified from about 1.9 ug genomic DNA, or all available DNA if less, using the immunoSEQ assay. The multiplex PCR relied on 60 forward primers for TCR V beta segments and 13 reverse primers for J beta segments. To estimate the number of reads per starting template, synthetic control templates were added to each sample at limiting dilution. The Illumina HiSeq System generated 87 bp sequencing reads. On the study's bioinformatics: PCR and sequencing errors were removed by merging closely related sequences with a nearest neighbor algorithm. TCR overlap was measured as the percentage of unique tumor TCR beta sequences that were also present in the peripheral blood of the same patient. TCRdb holds this immuneACCESS table with in-frame rearrangements only. Some clones are missing; in checked studies, unresolved V genes explain under half, and the rest has no known cause. The V and J calls and clone size come from that table; D and trimming were worked out from the DNA. The sample has over 80,000 clones on record, 75% to 90% of them singletons. Roughly 2.1% of the sample is taken by the ten largest.

The time point label here, explained by the study, means: after dendritic cell vaccination, including at tumor progression/relapse. Patients were selected on the basis of adequate residual fresh-frozen tumor tissue and more than two years of available survival data. Molecular status otherwise varied across the glioblastoma patients, but none of them carried an isocitrate dehydrogenase mutation. PBMC were collected before vaccination, two weeks after the third vaccination, and at tumor progression if tumor progression occurred. Genomic DNA was extracted with the Qiagen DNeasy Blood extraction Kit. In the case of this clone: What antigen it recognizes has not been identified. Base quality data are lacking; no much larger clone is found one base away.

The CDR3 spans 14 residues, from the cysteine through the phenylalanine. Only the CDR3 DNA stays, 42 bases, in frame from base 1. V is pared back by 2 bases and J by 8 bases, with 13 bases lying between the germline termini. CDR1 and CDR2 (SGHTA, FQGNSA) derive from the germline V gene. Source: blood, taken after dendritic cell vaccination. This receptor was taken from a human donor with glioblastoma. The sequence joins TRBV7-2 to TRBJ2-1; TRBD1 is a possible D gene, resting on 6 matching bases. The nucleotide sequence is TGTGCCAGCAGCTTAAACAGGGTAGGGGATGAGCAGTTCTTC. This is translated as CASSLNRVGDEQFF.